Listed below are T cell receptor beta chains from one sample, sequenced in a study of cytomegalovirus exposure and HLA in healthy donors. Produced via immunoSEQ multiplex PCR; TCRdb's table is partial and in-frame only. The data show 100,000 to 150,000 clones, about 78% seen once. Sample: PBMCs. The receptors come from a human donor in good health. CDR3s include the opening cysteine and the closing phenylalanine or tryptophan. The D gene is left open where the match is weak. Size is omitted from some rows. Given values are once, few, many or a class for expanded clones.

>TRBJ2-2|15|TRBD2|TRBV9|-
TGTGCCAGCAGCGGGACTAGCGGGGGGACCGGGGAGCTGTTTTTT
CASSGTSGGTGELFF
>TRBJ2-5|14|-|TRBV9|-
TGTGCCAGCAGCGTAGGCGCAGGGGCGCAGACCCAGTACTTC
CASSVGAGAQTQYF
>TRBJ1-3|14|-|TRBV7-9|-
TGTGCCAGCAGCTTCGGTTTATCGCAGGACACCATATATTTT
CASSFGLSQDTIYF
>TRBJ2-7|14|-|TRBV7-9|few
TGTGCCAGCAGCTTAGGAGTAGGAGTCAGCGAGCAGTACTTC
CASSLGVGVSEQYF
>TRBJ1-2|14|-|TRBV7-9|once
TGTGCCAGCAGCTTAGAAGGTCAGGGCGAGGGCTACACCTTC
CASSLEGQGEGYTF
>TRBJ2-1|11|-|TRBV28|-
TGTGCCAGCAGTTGGGGGGATGAGCAGTTCTTC
CASSWGDEQFF
>TRBJ2-1|16|TRBD2|TRBV7-2|once
TGTGCCAGCAGCAGGCCCGGGACTAGCGCGAGGAGGCAGCAGTTCTTC
CASSRPGTSARRQQFF
>TRBJ1-1|15|-|TRBV6-5|-
TGTGCCAGCATTGCCAGCTTAGGAGGAGGCACTGAAGCTTTCTTT
CASIASLGGGTEAFF
>TRBJ2-7|16|-|TRBV4-2|few
TGTGCCAGCAGCCAAGATCGACAGAACCCCTCCTACGAGCAGTACTTC
CASSQDRQNPSYEQYF
>TRBJ1-2|13|-|TRBV30|-
TGTGCCTGGAGTGCGACCTCGGACATAGGCTACACTTTC
CAWSATSDIGYTF